Presented here are 2 T cell receptor beta chains from one specimen sequenced in a study of blood T cells in healthy people across ages. The use of a sample-barcoded 5' primer and a J-beta primer mix characterized a second PCR of 7 to 11 cycles. TCRdb re-called the 5' RACE reads through MiXCR, storing one row per CDR3 protein. The data show about 1,500,000 distinct CDR3 sequences, over 25% seen once. The sample was blood. The receptors derive from a woman in her 30s in good health.

CDR3 DNA: TGTGCCAGCAGTTACGTAGAGGGGCCCCAAAACATTCAGTACTTC. It specifies CASSYVEGPQNIQYF. The genes are TRBV6-6 and TRBJ2-4; D may correspond to TRBD1 or TRBD2 (5 bases each). CDR1 MNHNY and CDR2 SVGAGI come from the germline V gene (reference sequence). V lost 2 bases and J lost 5, with 13 bases in between. CDR3 length: 15 residues.

As concerns this clonotype: This may be a read error: a much more frequent sequence differs by one nucleotide. The V call is TRBV30, the J call TRBJ1-4, with D unclear. The germline V and J ends were trimmed by 6 bases and 7 bases, with 18 bases remaining between them. The CDR3 contains 14 residues. Germline lookup yields CDR1 GTSNPN and CDR2 SVGIG (reference sequence). The CDR3 region has the DNA TGTGCCTGCGATAGTGCGGCGAGGGTTGAAAAACTGTTTTTT. This codes for CACDSAARVEKLFF.